The present T cell receptor beta chain was sequenced within a study of blood T cell repertoires in COVID-19. Study summary: Sources were T cells, B-cell-depleted T cells, or PBMCs; the material itself was cDNA or gDNA.

Which cohort a participant joined came from the clinical history participants gave. Donors of Cohort 3 who recovered were those that had two negative PCRs, clearance, or symptom resolution. From germline, CDR1 is ENHRY and CDR2 SYGVKD. V lost 6 bases to trimming and J lost 6 bases; unmatched junction nucleotides: 4. This CDR3 contains 13 residues. This clone was recorded only once. In the original workflow: The authors estimated nucleated cell counts from reference gene primer amplification. Profiling relied on immunoSEQ multiplex PCR, and the TCRdb table lists in-frame clones only, not all of them. That table furnishes V, J and clone size, whereas the DNA furnished D and trimming. The repertoire holds just over 300,000 clones, approximately 90% seen once, with about 4% in the top ten.

This chain links TRBV10-3 with TRBJ2-1; 8 bases are a match to TRBD2. The TCR was taken from a man under 40 who had recovered from COVID-19. Sequencing was carried out using PBMCs or T cells enriched from blood (not recorded which). CDR3: CAISGGVPNEQFF. The CDR3 DNA reads as TGTGCCATCAGCGGGGGGGTACCCAATGAGCAGTTCTTC.